This T cell receptor beta chain originates from a study of beta chain features in type 1 diabetes (dated by TCRdb to the late 2010s). With respect to the entire study: Patients and healthy donors did not differ in mean age, gender distribution, total cell number or subset yield. A total of about 100,000,000 sorted cells were examined across all samples, and RNA yield correlated strongly with the number of cells per subset. The study compared TCRB repertoires of sorted circulating CD4+ T cell subsets between recently diagnosed type 1 diabetes patients and matched healthy donors. Regulatory and stem cell-like memory subsets were isolated from only 8 patients and roughly 8 healthy donors, whereas naive and central memory subsets came from all 30 or so donors. Overall study results and their limits: Only small numbers of individuals were included in the HLA sub-analyses, which left unresolved whether HLA type had any influence on TCRB rearrangement. A moderate but significant shortening of TCRB CDR3 length was observed in type 1 diabetes patients in all four CD4+ subsets. Because cDNA was sequenced instead of genomic DNA, highly expressing activated cells could be over-represented, though the groups showed no difference in activation or CD3 levels. Naive, central memory and regulatory TCRB repertoires appeared to be more alike among patients than among healthy donors. Shorter templates might have been favored by PCR, but patient and control samples were amplified and corrected together, so both groups would have been affected equally by any skew. Fewer insertions and more nucleotide deletions at VDJ recombination sites were observed in patients with type 1 diabetes, implying thymic rearrangement abnormalities.

The CDR3 numbers 11 residues from cysteine through phenylalanine. The sequence is cut down to CDR3 DNA, 33 bases in frame from base 1. The germline V gene (reference sequence) specifies DFQATT as CDR1 and SNEGSKA as CDR2. Between the V and J ends, shortened by 6 bases and 10 bases respectively, the junction contains 13 bases. Each donor gave one peripheral blood draw, averaging approximately 0.12 L, which was collected into heparinised tubes. Naive, central memory, regulatory and stem cell-like memory CD4+ T cells were sorted on a BD FACSAria II using a panel including CD45RO, CCR7, CD25, CD127, CD95 and CD27. Every sorted population had a purity above 95%. PBMCs were isolated right away by Lymphoprep density gradient centrifugation and were stained directly, without culture. Samples were stained and sorted in pairs, with one healthy donor and one patient per experiment, so that batch effects were minimized.

With regard to this clone: What this receptor recognizes is not known. It has no much larger one-base neighbor in the sample; base qualities were not kept.

The entire amount of isolated RNA was reverse transcribed using the High Capacity cDNA Reverse Transcription Kit, so the sequenced TCRB transcripts were expressed ones. Deep immunoSEQ sequencing was performed on naive, central memory and regulatory T cell samples, with an average of roughly 3.3 million total reads per sample. After sorted cells were lysed in RLT buffer, RNA was extracted with DNase-treated RNeasy Micro or Mini kits, with the choice depending on cell number. Each cell subset was processed on its own to prevent cross-contamination, while patient and healthy donor samples were processed together. The immunoSEQ multiplex PCR was used to amplify TCRB sequences from cDNA, generating 87-bp fragments that spanned the CDR3 region. Sequencing of the amplicons was performed on the Illumina HiSeq platform. The authors' analysis ran thus. Synthetic template baselines were used to correct PCR bias computationally, reads within Hamming distance 2 were collapsed, and singletons that could not be merged were discarded. By aligning reads against IMGT, V, D and J genes, CDR3 length, and insertions or deletions at six rearrangement sites were assigned. Within each subset, clonotype counts were normalized to sorted cell number, after which true diversity and Gini coefficients were computed with the tcR R package. The overlap coefficient, calculated on TCRB nucleotide sequences, was used to measure repertoire sharing. Out-of-frame TCRB sequences from naive cells were analyzed to stand in for the pre-selection repertoire. In its TCRdb copy, this immuneACCESS table keeps in-frame sequences only and misses some clones. Where compared with another copy, unresolved V genes explain less than half of these, and the others have no known cause. V and J calls and clone size are as listed in that table; D and trimming were resolved from the DNA. Present in this sample are 300,000 to 350,000 clones, around 19% of which were seen just once. The ten largest clonotypes hold 0.035% to 0.055% of the sample.

The source is a woman aged 18-29 years in good health. Sequenced material: naive CD4+ T cells from blood. The sample's cell subset or site label, in plain terms: true naive CD4+ T cells. The chain was built from TRBV20-1 and TRBJ2-1; no D segment can be confidently identified. The CDR3 protein: CSAEQLGEQFF. The DNA sequence is TGCAGTGCGGAGCAGCTAGGAGAGCAGTTCTTC.